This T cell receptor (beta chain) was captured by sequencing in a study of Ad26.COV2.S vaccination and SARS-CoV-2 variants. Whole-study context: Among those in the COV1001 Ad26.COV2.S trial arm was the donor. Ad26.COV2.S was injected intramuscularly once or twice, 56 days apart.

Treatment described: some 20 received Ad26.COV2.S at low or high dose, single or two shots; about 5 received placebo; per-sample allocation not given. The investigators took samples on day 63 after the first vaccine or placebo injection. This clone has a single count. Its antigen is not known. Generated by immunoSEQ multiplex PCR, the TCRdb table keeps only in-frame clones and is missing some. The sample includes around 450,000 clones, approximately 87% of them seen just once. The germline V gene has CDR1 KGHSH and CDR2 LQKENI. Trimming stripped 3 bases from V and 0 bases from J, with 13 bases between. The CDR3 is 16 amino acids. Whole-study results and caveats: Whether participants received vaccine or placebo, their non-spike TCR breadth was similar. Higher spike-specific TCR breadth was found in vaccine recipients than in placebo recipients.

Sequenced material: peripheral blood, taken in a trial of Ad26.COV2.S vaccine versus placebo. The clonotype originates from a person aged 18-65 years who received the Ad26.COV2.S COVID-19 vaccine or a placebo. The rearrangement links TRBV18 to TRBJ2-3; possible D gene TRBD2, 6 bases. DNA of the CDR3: TGTGCCAGCTCACCGTTCGTAGCGGCTAGCACAGATACGCAGTATTTT. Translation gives CASSPFVAASTDTQYF.